This T cell receptor (beta chain) emerged from a study of blood T cell repertoires in COVID-19. Looking at the study overall: Whether acute or convalescent, the COVID-19 samples came from the United States, Italy and Spain.

V lost 6 bases, J lost 3 bases, and 12 bases lay in between. CDR3 length: 14 amino acids. Germline CDR1 MNHEY, CDR2 SMNVEV (reference sequence). This clone was detected a few times. Enrollees, about 18 to 95 years old, lived in fewer than 25 US areas. Profiling relied on immunoSEQ multiplex PCR, and the TCRdb table lists in-frame clones only, not all of them. This table has under 300,000 clones, around 89% appearing once. The rearrangement joins TRBV27 to TRBJ1-5, with D unclear. Sequenced sample: PBMCs or T cells enriched from blood (not recorded which). This clonotype originated in a man aged 35-49 years who had recovered from COVID-19. The CDR3 nucleotides read TGTGCCAGCAGGGCATTTATGTACAATCAGCCCCAGCATTTT. It specifies CASRAFMYNQPQHF.